The T cell receptor beta chain under discussion was sequenced for a study of blood T cells in healthy people across ages. CDR1 SGHTA and CDR2 FQGTGA come from the germline V gene. This CDR3 is 16 amino acids long. About this clonotype: What it recognizes is unknown. Compared with germline, one end of the junction differs, possibly owing to a read error.

The study, taken as a whole, reports: A roughly linear fall in TCR beta diversity per million T cells was seen with increasing age.

The use of a sample-barcoded 5' primer and a J-beta primer mix characterized a second PCR of about 6 to 12 cycles. One entry per CDR3 protein, called by TCRdb with MiXCR from the 5' RACE reads. The table records around 1,000,000 distinct CDR3 sequences, roughly 24% of them present only once. The same specimen was also included in a second study, on T cells of mothers and their children. That source reports: Overlap in related mother-child pairs always slightly exceeded unrelated pairs, never significantly. There was no detection of any persistent microchimeric T cell clones.

The receptor was derived from a girl aged 2-9 years in good health. The rearrangement links TRBV7-3 to TRBJ1-2; D call uncertain. The sequenced sample was blood. This chain's CDR3 is CASSLTGLERAYGCTF. As DNA, the CDR3 is TGTGCCAGCAGCCTAACGGGCCTGGAGCGAGCTTATGGCTGCACCTTC.